Below, 11 T cell receptor beta chains from the same sample are listed, as sequenced in a study of control samples from healthy donors and cancer patients. Produced via immunoSEQ multiplex PCR; TCRdb's table is partial and in-frame only. There are 130,000 or so clones in the sample; roughly 84% occur only once, and about 3.2% lies in the top ten. The material sequenced was blood. The receptors here all came from a man in his fifties or sixties in good health.

The J gene is TRBJ2-2, the V gene TRBV7-9, with unresolved D. The germline V and J ends were trimmed by 2 bases and 2 bases, with 9 bases remaining between them. The CDR3 is 15 residues long. Germline V gene sequence: CDR1 SEHNR, CDR2 FQNEAQ (reference sequence). CDR3 coding DNA: TGTGCCAGCAGCTTAACTGGGTTCAACACCGGGGAGCTGTTTTTT. Encoded protein: CASSLTGFNTGELFF.

This CDR3 is CASAQGWQETQYF. The CDR3 DNA follows: TGTGCCAGCGCACAGGGGTGGCAAGAGACCCAGTACTTC. This chain joins TRBV6-5 and TRBJ2-5; 7 bases are a match to TRBD1. Germline V lookup: CDR1 MNHEY, CDR2 SVGAGI. V shed 8 bases and J 2 bases; nucleotides not matched to a gene: 5. The CDR3 is 13 amino acids.

J is TRBJ2-3 and V is TRBV5-6, with 11 bases identical to TRBD2. Germline V gene data show CDR1 as SGHDT and CDR2 as YYEEEE. The CDR3 runs 16 residues. Trimming cost V 4 bases and J 1 base; bases outside gene matches: 5. CDR3 amino acids: CASSPGLAVGTDTQYF. In DNA, the CDR3 is TGTGCCAGCAGCCCGGGACTAGCGGTGGGCACAGATACGCAGTATTTT.

This sequence joins TRBV5-1 and TRBJ2-5; D is possibly TRBD2 (6 bases). The CDR3 extends over 13 amino acids. Germline values: CDR1 SGHRS, CDR2 YFSETQ. The CDR3 DNA reads TGCGCGTCTTCCCCCCAGGGACTGGAGACCCAGTACTTC. This encodes CASSPQGLETQYF.

The chain couples TRBV7-9 to TRBJ2-3, with a possible D match to TRBD2 (5 bases). The CDR3 spans 12 residues. From germline, CDR1 is SEHNR and CDR2 FQNEAQ (reference sequence). Trimming took 5 bases from V and 9 from J, leaving 12 bases between them. The CDR3 DNA sequence: TGTGCCAGCAGCCAGCGATGGGAGACGCAGTATTTT. Protein: CASSQRWETQYF.

The chain joins TRBV9 to TRBJ1-1, with D uncertain. In germline, CDR1 is SGDLS, CDR2 YYNGEE. The ends were cut back, 1 base at V and 3 bases at J, with 16 bases in the middle. The CDR3 is 16 amino acids. The CDR3 sequence is CASSVTPGPRDTEAFF. The DNA for the CDR3 is TGTGCCAGCAGCGTAACACCCGGCCCGAGGGACACTGAAGCTTTCTTT.

This clone was detected once. The chain employs TRBV27 and TRBJ2-7, with a possible D match to TRBD1 (5 bases). V lost 4 bases and J 12 bases, leaving 13 bases between the germline ends. CDR1 is MNHEY and CDR2 is SMNVEV in the germline V gene (reference sequence). The CDR3 totals 11 residues. The CDR3 loop is CASSSTGSLYF. CDR3 nucleotide sequence: TGTGCCAGCAGTTCAACAGGCTCGCTGTACTTC.

This clone was detected only once. The rearrangement uses TRBV7-8 and TRBJ1-4; D call uncertain. V was pared by 0 bases and J by 8 bases, with 10 bases between. This CDR3 contains 14 residues. Germline V lookup: CDR1 SGHVS, CDR2 FQNEAQ. CDR3 coding DNA: TGTGCCAGCAGCTTAGCAGGCCCCTGGGAAAAACTGTTTTTT. Its translation is CASSLAGPWEKLFF.

The chain links TRBV3-1 (or the pseudogene TRBV3-2) to TRBJ2-5; possibly TRBD1 or TRBD2 for D (6 bases each). V was cut by 0 bases and J by 5 bases, with 7 bases left in between. CDR1 and CDR2 from the germline V gene are LGHDT and YNNKEL (reference sequence). This CDR3 has 13 amino acids. CDR3 DNA sequence: TGTGCCAGCAGCCAAGAAGGGGGGGAGACCCAGTACTTC. Translation gives CASSQEGGETQYF.

This clone was seen just once. V is TRBV5-1 and J is TRBJ2-3; D is perhaps TRBD1 (6 bases). Germline V CDR1 and CDR2: SGHRS, YFSETQ. The CDR3 consists of 14 residues. With 1 base removed from V and 2 bases from J, the gap between germline ends came to 8 bases. CDR3 nucleotide sequence: TGCGCCAGCAGCTTGAACAGGGCCACAGATACGCAGTATTTT. This codes for CASSLNRATDTQYF.

V gene TRBV28 combines with J gene TRBJ2-1, with unresolved D. CDR3 length equals 15 residues. Germline values: CDR1 MDHEN, CDR2 SYDVKM. V lost 3 bases, J lost 0 bases, and 9 bases lay in between. The CDR3 is CASSFWPSSYNEQFF. CDR3 sequence (DNA): TGTGCCAGCAGTTTTTGGCCGAGCTCCTACAATGAGCAGTTCTTC.